This T cell receptor beta chain emerged from a study of blood T cell repertoires in COVID-19. TCRdb's table, derived via immunoSEQ multiplex PCR, lists solely in-frame clones and lacks some. The sample carries roughly 270,000 clones, 80% to 85% recorded once. All enrollees were roughly 18 to 89 years old and from about 25 US areas. Germline CDR1 and CDR2: GTSNPN and SVGIG (reference sequence). V lost 0 bases, J lost 6 bases, and 9 bases lay in between. CDR3 length: 12 residues. Sequenced input: PBMCs or T cells enriched from blood (not recorded which). This TCR was recovered from a man aged 40-50 years who had been exposed to COVID-19. The chain combines TRBV30 with TRBJ2-7; D is possibly TRBD1 (5 bases). CDR3 protein: CAWSVQGSEQYF. The CDR3 nucleotides are TGTGCCTGGAGTGTGCAGGGTTCCGAGCAGTACTTC. The entire variable domain, with the rest obtained from reference TRBV30 and TRBJ2-7, is as follows: SQTIHQWPATLVQPVGSPLSLECTVEGTSNPNLYWYRQAAGRGLQLLFYSVGIGQISSEVPQNLSASRPQDRQFILSSKKLLLSDSGFYLCAWSVQGSEQYFGPGTRLTVT.